This T cell receptor beta chain was observed in a study of T cell repertoires in cytomegalovirus infection. Germline V gives CDR1 MNHNY, CDR2 SVGAGI (reference sequence). V was trimmed by 5 bases and J by 10 bases, leaving 12 bases between them. The CDR3 covers 12 residues. TCRdb analysed the reads with MiXCR anew, one entry per CDR3 protein. Found here are 230,000 or so distinct CDR3 sequences, 15% to 20% of them singletons; the top ten hold around half. Comments on this clonotype: Its antigen is undetermined.

Study-wide results and caveats: The ex vivo response was dominated by HLA-C-restricted CMV-specific TCR beta clonotypes.

The V gene is TRBV6-6, the J gene TRBJ2-1; no clear D. The sequence came from a human donor in good health (CMV status not recorded). Some clones in this sample may be carry-over from other donors' samples. The sequencing sample was made of CD8+ T cells from PBMCs. CDR3 protein: CASSHTREEQFF. DNA for the CDR3: TGTGCCAGCAGTCACACGCGAGAAGAGCAGTTCTTC.